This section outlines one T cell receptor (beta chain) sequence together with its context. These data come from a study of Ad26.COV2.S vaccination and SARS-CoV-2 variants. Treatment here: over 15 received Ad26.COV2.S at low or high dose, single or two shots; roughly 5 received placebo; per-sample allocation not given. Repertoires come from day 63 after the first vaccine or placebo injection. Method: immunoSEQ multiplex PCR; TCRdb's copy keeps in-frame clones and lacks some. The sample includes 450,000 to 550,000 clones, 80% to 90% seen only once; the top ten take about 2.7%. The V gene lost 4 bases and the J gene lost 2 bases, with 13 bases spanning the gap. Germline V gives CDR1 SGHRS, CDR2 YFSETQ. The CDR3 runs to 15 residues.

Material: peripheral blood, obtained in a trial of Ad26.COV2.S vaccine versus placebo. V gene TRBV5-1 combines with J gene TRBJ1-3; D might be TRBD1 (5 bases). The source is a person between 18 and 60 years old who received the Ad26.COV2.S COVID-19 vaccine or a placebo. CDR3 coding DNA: TGCGCCAGCAGCCCAAATCGGGGACCTGGAAACACCATATATTTT. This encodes CASSPNRGPGNTIYF.